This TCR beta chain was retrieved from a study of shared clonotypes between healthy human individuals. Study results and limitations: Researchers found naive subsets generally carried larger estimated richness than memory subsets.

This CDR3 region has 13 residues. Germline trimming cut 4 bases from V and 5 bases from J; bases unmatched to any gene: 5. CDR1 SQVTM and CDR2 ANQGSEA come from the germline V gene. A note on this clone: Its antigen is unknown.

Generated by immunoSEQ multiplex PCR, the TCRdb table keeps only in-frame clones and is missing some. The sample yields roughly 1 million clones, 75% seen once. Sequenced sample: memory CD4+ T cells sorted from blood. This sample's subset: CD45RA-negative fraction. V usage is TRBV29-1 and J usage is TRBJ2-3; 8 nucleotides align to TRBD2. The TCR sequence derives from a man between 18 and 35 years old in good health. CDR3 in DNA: TGCAGCGTTGTGCCTCTAGCGGGAGATACGCAGTATTTT. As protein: CSVVPLAGDTQYF.